This T cell receptor beta chain appears in the sequencing data of a study of human T cells and chemical hapten exposure. In the study overall: All patients underwent weekly scalp dosing with diphenylcyclopropenone for the full roughly 22-week study.

Time point meaning: pre-sensitization, week 0. Treatment reported: therapeutic diphenylcyclopropenone sensitization with weekly scalp DPC. Library preparation tagged each individual cDNA molecule with a unique molecular identifier. MiXCR, run by TCRdb on the RACE reads, gives a single entry per CDR3 protein. There are around 180,000 distinct CDR3 sequences in the sample; approximately 31% occur only once, and less than 3.5% lies in the top ten. To note about this clonotype: Its cognate antigen is unknown.

Study findings and constraints: Counts of TCRs above 1 in 1000 frequency stayed unchanged with DPC sensitization.

Sequenced here: whole blood, sampled in connection with sensitization to the hapten diphenylcyclopropenone (DPC). This clonotype was sampled from a woman between 25 and 40 years old with alopecia areata. Some clones in this sample may be carry-over from other donors' samples.

CDR3 residues: CASSYASGPYNEQFF. DNA of the CDR3: TGTGCCAGCAGTTATGCGTCAGGACCCTACAATGAGCAGTTCTTC. This chain joins TRBV6-5 and TRBJ2-1; D is unclear. Per the germline V gene, CDR1 is MNHEY and CDR2 is SVGAGI. The CDR3 is 15 amino acids. V was clipped by 3 bases and J by 2 bases, with 11 bases between them.